The rows below give T cell receptor beta chains drawn from one sample of a study of blood T cell repertoires in COVID-19. Measured with immunoSEQ multiplex PCR; TCRdb has only the in-frame clones, and not every one. The table has fewer than 250,000 clones, about 83% seen once; the top ten hold 4% to 4.5%. Sequenced input: peripheral blood. The origin of the receptors is a man between 50 and 59 years old with acute or convalescent COVID-19. CDR3s include the opening cysteine and the closing phenylalanine or tryptophan. The D gene is left open where the match is weak. Rows give clone size only sometimes, using once, few, many, or a class for an expanded clone.

d_gene: TRBD1
j_gene: TRBJ2-2
v_gene: TRBV5-4
abundance: .
len: 14
CDR3aa: CASSRTGMTGELFF
CDR3nt: TGTGCCAGCAGCCGGACAGGGATGACCGGGGAGCTGTTTTTT

d_gene: .
j_gene: TRBJ1-6
v_gene: TRBV10-1
abundance: .
len: 14
CDR3aa: CASSSGTRNSPLHF
CDR3nt: TGCGCCAGCAGCTCCGGGACAAGAAATTCACCCCTCCACTTT

d_gene: .
j_gene: TRBJ2-7
v_gene: TRBV9
abundance: .
len: 12
CDR3aa: CASSRGTDEQYF
CDR3nt: TGTGCCAGCAGCCGCGGGACAGACGAGCAGTACTTC

d_gene: TRBD1
j_gene: TRBJ2-4
v_gene: TRBV27
abundance: .
len: 13
CDR3aa: CASSSQQGTVQYF
CDR3nt: TGTGCCAGCAGTTCCCAACAGGGGACGGTTCAGTACTTC

d_gene: TRBD2
j_gene: TRBJ2-7
v_gene: TRBV4-2
abundance: .
len: 15
CDR3aa: CASSQAGGGAGEQYF
CDR3nt: TGTGCCAGCAGCCAAGCGGGCGGGGGGGCCGGCGAGCAGTACTTC

d_gene: .
j_gene: TRBJ1-1
v_gene: TRBV9
abundance: .
len: 16
CDR3aa: CASSEIKGDLNTEAFF
CDR3nt: TGTGCCAGCAGCGAAATCAAGGGAGACTTGAACACTGAAGCTTTCTTT

d_gene: TRBD1
j_gene: TRBJ2-2
v_gene: TRBV5-1
abundance: few
len: 16
CDR3aa: CASRDRGNSNTGELFF
CDR3nt: TGCGCCAGCCGGGACAGGGGGAATTCGAACACCGGGGAGCTGTTTTTT

d_gene: .
j_gene: TRBJ1-5
v_gene: TRBV6-2/TRBV6-3
abundance: .
len: 14
CDR3aa: CASSYGGSGQPQHF
CDR3nt: TGTGCCAGCAGTTACGGGGGGAGTGGACAGCCCCAGCATTTT

d_gene: .
j_gene: TRBJ1-6
v_gene: TRBV6-5
abundance: few
len: 14
CDR3aa: CASSLENRNSPLHF
CDR3nt: TGTGCCAGCAGTTTAGAAAACAGGAATTCACCCCTCCACTTT

d_gene: .
j_gene: TRBJ1-1
v_gene: TRBV5-1
abundance: .
len: 14
CDR3aa: CASSSTRQNTEAFF
CDR3nt: TGCGCCAGCAGCTCCACACGACAGAACACTGAAGCTTTCTTT

d_gene: .
j_gene: TRBJ1-2
v_gene: TRBV15
abundance: .
len: 15
CDR3aa: CATSTSRGSVGGYTF
CDR3nt: TGTGCCACCAGCACATCCCGGGGTTCCGTTGGTGGCTACACCTTC

d_gene: .
j_gene: TRBJ2-7
v_gene: TRBV10-1
abundance: .
len: 14
CDR3aa: CASSERGKAYEQYF
CDR3nt: TGCGCCAGCAGTGAGAGGGGAAAGGCCTACGAGCAGTACTTC

d_gene: .
j_gene: TRBJ2-7
v_gene: TRBV6-5
abundance: .
len: 13
CDR3aa: CATEGQFSYEQYF
CDR3nt: TGTGCCACCGAAGGACAGTTCTCCTACGAGCAGTACTTC

d_gene: TRBD1
j_gene: TRBJ1-4
v_gene: TRBV18
abundance: .
len: 13
CDR3aa: CASSQGAGEKLFF
CDR3nt: TGTGCCAGCTCACAGGGGGCCGGAGAAAAACTGTTTTTT

d_gene: TRBD1
j_gene: TRBJ1-2
v_gene: TRBV5-6
abundance: .
len: 16
CDR3aa: CASSLIRDRGRGGYTF
CDR3nt: TGTGCCAGCAGCTTAATCCGGGACAGGGGGCGCGGAGGCTACACCTTC